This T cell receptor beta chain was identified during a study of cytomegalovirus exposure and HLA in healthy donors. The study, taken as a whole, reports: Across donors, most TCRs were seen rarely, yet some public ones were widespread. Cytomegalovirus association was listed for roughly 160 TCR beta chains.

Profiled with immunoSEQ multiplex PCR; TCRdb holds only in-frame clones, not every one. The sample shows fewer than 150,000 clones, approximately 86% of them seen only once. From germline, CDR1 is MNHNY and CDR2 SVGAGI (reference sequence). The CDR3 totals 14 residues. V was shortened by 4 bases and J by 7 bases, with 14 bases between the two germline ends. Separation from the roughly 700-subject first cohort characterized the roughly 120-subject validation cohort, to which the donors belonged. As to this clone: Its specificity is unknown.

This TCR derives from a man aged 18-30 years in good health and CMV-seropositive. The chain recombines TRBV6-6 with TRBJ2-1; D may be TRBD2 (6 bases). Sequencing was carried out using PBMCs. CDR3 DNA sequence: TGTGCCAGCAGTTCCCCAACCGCGGGGAATGAGCAGTTCTTC. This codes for CASSSPTAGNEQFF.